The 30 T cell receptor beta chains below all came from one sample that was sequenced in a study of T cells in Graves' hyperthyroidism and ophthalmopathy. The TCR beta CDR3 regions underwent amplification using RNA transcripts as the source. The HTBI primer set drove a first-round RT-PCR of the TCR CDR3. One entry per CDR3 protein, called by TCRdb with MiXCR from the multiplex PCR reads. There are roughly 520,000 distinct CDR3 sequences in the sample; around a quarter occur only once, and about 11% lies in the top ten. The source material was blood. The receptors come from a woman aged 25 to 45 with Graves' ophthalmopathy.

This clonotype was seen many times. This chain joins TRBV11-3 and TRBJ1-1, with 7 bases fitting TRBD1. After removal of 5 bases from V and 7 bases from J, the junction contained 7 bases not matched to a gene. CDR1 is SGHNT and CDR2 is YENEEA in the germline V gene. The CDR3 loop spans 13 amino acids. The CDR3 region is CASSLTRQGEAFF. CDR3 DNA: TGTGCCAGCAGCCTAACCCGACAGGGTGAAGCTTTCTTT.

This clonotype was seen repeatedly, ten times or more. CDR3 sequence: CASSGTGVNTEAFF. CDR3 nucleotide sequence: TGTGCCAGCAGCGGGACAGGGGTGAACACTGAAGCTTTCTTT. The V gene is TRBV12-3 or TRBV12-4, the J gene TRBJ1-1, with 10 bases aligning to TRBD1. This CDR3 contains 14 residues. Trimming cost V 6 bases and J 0 bases; bases outside gene matches: 1.

This clonotype has ten or more counts. This chain connects TRBV14 to TRBJ2-2, with 8 bases aligning to TRBD1. The CDR3 totals 13 residues. Germline CDR1 reads SGHDN; CDR2 reads FVKESK. J lost 7 bases, V lost 5 bases, and 3 bases had no gene match. The CDR3 region is CASSEQGDGELFF. CDR3 in DNA: TGTGCCAGCAGCGAACAGGGGGACGGGGAGCTGTTTTTT.

J is TRBJ2-2 and V is TRBV7-3; D uncertain. The CDR3 is 12 residues long. V lost 5 bases to trimming and J lost 7 bases, with 8 bases between them. Germline lookup yields CDR1 SGHTA and CDR2 FQGTGA. In nucleotides, the CDR3 is TGTGCCAGCAGCAACATGGACGGGGAGCTGTTTTTT. It yields the protein CASSNMDGELFF.

The sample holds many counts of this clonotype. The chain recombines TRBV29-1 with TRBJ1-2; TRBD1 aligns across 9 bases. V lost 1 base to trimming and J lost 4 bases; unmatched junction nucleotides: 7. This CDR3 is built from 15 residues. Per the germline V gene, CDR1 is SQVTM and CDR2 is ANQGSEA. This chain's CDR3 is CSVEGRDREGYGYTF. CDR3 bases: TGCAGCGTTGAAGGTCGGGACAGGGAGGGCTATGGCTACACCTTC.

V usage is TRBV11-3 and J usage is TRBJ2-5; D is perhaps TRBD1 or TRBD2 (5 bases each). Looked up from germline, CDR1 is SGHNT and CDR2 is YENEEA. The CDR3 sequence is 16 residues long. Between the trimmed V and J ends, which lost 3 bases and 0 bases, there was a span of 14 bases. CDR3 sequence: CASSLGTRGNQETQYF. In DNA, the CDR3 is TGTGCCAGCAGCTTGGGGACCCGGGGCAACCAAGAGACCCAGTACTTC. The variable domain in full, with the rest retrieved from reference TRBV11-3 and TRBJ2-5, is EAGVVQSPRYKIIEKKQPVAFWCNPISGHNTLYWYLQNLGQGPELLIRYENEEAVDDSQLPKDRFSAERLKGVDSTLKIQPAELGDSAVYLCASSLGTRGNQETQYFGPGTRLLVL.

This clonotype was counted between two and nine times. This chain uses TRBV19 with TRBJ1-5, with 8 bases fitting TRBD1. Germline CDR1 LNHDA, CDR2 SQIVND (reference sequence). This CDR3 has 16 amino acids. V dropped 7 bases and J dropped 0; count of bases not matched to a gene: 8. CDR3 loop: CASMDRAGTSNQPQHF. The CDR3 nucleotides read TGTGCCAGTATGGACAGGGCAGGAACTAGCAATCAGCCCCAGCATTTT.

This clonotype was counted at least ten times. The conserved closing phenylalanine or tryptophan is absent in this CDR3, likely reflecting a read error. V is TRBV5-6 and J is TRBJ1-2; no clear D. The V gene's germline CDR1 is SGHDT and CDR2 YYEEEE. Between the trimmed V and J ends, which lost 4 bases and 3 bases, there was a span of 13 bases. The CDR3 consists of 14 residues. The CDR3 protein is CASSQGPSDYGYTL. CDR3 in DNA: TGTGCCAGCAGCCAAGGACCGAGTGACTATGGCTACACCCTC.

V gene TRBV29-1 combines with J gene TRBJ1-1, with D uncertain. Per germline, CDR1 SQVTM and CDR2 ANQGSEA. Trimming took off 6 bases at V and 8 bases at J, with 13 bases between the two ends. The CDR3 extends over 11 amino acids. The CDR3 is CSVNPWREAFF. As DNA, the CDR3 is TGCAGCGTGAATCCTTGGCGGGAAGCTTTCTTT.

This clonotype was seen many times. The chain uses TRBV15 and TRBJ1-3; TRBD1 aligns across 9 bases. The CDR3 runs to 18 residues. Germline V gene sequence: CDR1 LNHNV, CDR2 YYDKDF (reference sequence). V trimming: 3 bases; J trimming: 0 bases; junction bases outside the gene matches: 9. CDR3: CATSRGDRDRVSGNTIYF. The CDR3, as DNA: TGTGCCACCAGCAGGGGGGACCGGGACAGGGTCTCTGGAAACACCATATATTTT.

The chain couples TRBV24-1 to TRBJ2-6; 7 bases map to TRBD1. Germline CDR1 and CDR2: KGHDR and SFDVKD. V was clipped by 4 bases and J by 3 bases; unmatched bases: 5. CDR3 length equals 16 residues. The CDR3 bases are TGTGCCACCAGTGACCCAGGACAGGTTGGGGCCAACGTCCTGACTTTC. It yields the protein CATSDPGQVGANVLTF.

The chain employs TRBV20-1 and TRBJ2-5; the D gene could be TRBD1 or TRBD2 (5 bases each). Trimming cost V 6 bases and J 4 bases, with 18 bases left between them. Germline V CDR1 and CDR2: DFQATT, SNEGSKA (reference sequence). The CDR3 runs 14 residues. The CDR3: CSAPAADGAETQYF. As DNA, the CDR3 is TGCAGTGCGCCTGCCGCGGACGGGGCAGAGACCCAGTACTTC.

This clonotype occurred many times. The chain joins TRBV6-5 to TRBJ2-5, with TRBD1 matching 10 bases. CDR3 length: 15 residues. The germline V gene encodes CDR1 MNHEY and CDR2 SVGAGI. J was trimmed by 5 bases and V by 5 bases; bases with no gene match: 8. The CDR3 loop is CASSQSTGGEETQYF. For the CDR3, the DNA is TGTGCCAGCAGTCAATCGACAGGGGGCGAGGAGACCCAGTACTTC.

This clonotype appeared a few times. V and J are TRBV6-1 and TRBJ1-2, with D perhaps TRBD1 (5 bases). Trimming took 2 bases from V and 7 from J, leaving 14 bases between them. The germline V gene has CDR1 MNHNS and CDR2 SASEGT. This CDR3 is 14 amino acids long. CDR3 bases: TGTGCCAGCAGTGAACTGTCCTCCGGGGGTGGCTACACCTTC. This translates into CASSELSSGGGYTF.

This clonotype was seen ten or more times. This chain joins TRBV5-1 and TRBJ2-5, with D possibly matching TRBD1 (6 bases). V was pared by 0 bases and J by 4 bases, with 10 bases between. There are 14 residues in the CDR3. CDR1 is SGHRS and CDR2 is YFSETQ in the germline V gene. CDR3 DNA sequence: TGCGCCAGCAGCTTGGGGGGGCACGGAGAGACCCAGTACTTC. Its translation: CASSLGGHGETQYF. Full variable domain (outside the CDR3, taken from reference TRBV5-1 and TRBJ2-5): KAGVTQTPRYLIKTRGQQVTLSCSPISGHRSVSWYQQTPGQGLQFLFEYFSETQRNKGNFPGRFSGRQFSNSRSEMNVSTLELGDSALYLCASSLGGHGETQYFGPGTRLLVL.

This clonotype has at least ten counts. This chain links TRBV19 with TRBJ2-7; tentative D call: TRBD1 (6 bases). The CDR3 is 15 amino acids. The V end was cut by 1 base, the J end by 2 bases, with 12 bases between. Germline CDR1 is LNHDA and CDR2 is SQIVND (reference sequence). The CDR3 DNA is TGTGCCAGTAGTATAGGAAGAGGGGGAGCCTACGAGCAGTACTTC. It codes for CASSIGRGGAYEQYF.

This clonotype was recorded many times. The chain links TRBV6-1 to TRBJ1-2, with 10 bases fitting TRBD1. Germline lookup yields CDR1 MNHNS and CDR2 SASEGT. Trimming at V came to 0 bases and at J to 4 bases, leaving 5 bases not matched to a gene. There are 16 residues in the CDR3. CDR3 region: CASSEADRGLFYGYTF. CDR3 in DNA: TGTGCCAGCAGTGAAGCCGACAGGGGGCTATTCTATGGCTACACCTTC.

This clonotype was detected ten times or more. The chain is built from TRBV12-3 or TRBV12-4 and TRBJ2-5; 11 bases map to TRBD2. This CDR3 contains 14 residues. The V and J ends lost 5 bases and 8 bases, in that order; junction bases with no gene match: 7. The CDR3 reads CASSVLAGAETQYF. For the CDR3, the DNA is TGTGCCAGCAGTGTACTAGCGGGGGCGGAAACCCAGTACTTC.

The V and J genes are TRBV6-2 or TRBV6-3 and TRBJ1-1; TRBD1 might be the D (6 bases). Deletions cut 0 bases from V and 1 base from J, with 18 bases between. This CDR3 contains 18 residues. Germline V gene lookup returns CDR1 MNHEY and CDR2 SVGEGT. CDR3: CASSYSHLGGAANTEAFF. CDR3 coding DNA: TGTGCCAGCAGTTACTCCCACCTGGGGGGGGCTGCGAACACTGAAGCTTTCTTT.

V is TRBV29-1 and J is TRBJ1-1; D gene unclear. Trimming shortened V by 4 bases and J by 4 bases, and 13 bases separated the two germline ends. The V gene's germline CDR1 is SQVTM and CDR2 ANQGSEA. CDR3 length equals 13 residues. The CDR3 spells CSVGGRSGTEAFF. The CDR3 DNA sequence: TGCAGCGTTGGCGGCAGGTCGGGCACTGAAGCTTTCTTT.

This clonotype was observed at least ten times. The chain employs TRBV6-5 and TRBJ2-2; tentatively, D is TRBD1 (6 bases). Germline V gene lookup returns CDR1 MNHEY and CDR2 SVGAGI. The ends were cut back, 2 bases at V and 9 bases at J, with 13 bases in the middle. This CDR3 region has 14 residues. The chain's CDR3 is CASSYNGGGWELFF. DNA for the CDR3: TGTGCCAGCAGTTACAATGGGGGCGGCTGGGAGCTGTTTTTT.

This clonotype was observed at least ten times. This chain joins TRBV6-1 and TRBJ1-1, with D unclear. CDR3 size: 12 residues. CDR1 is MNHNS, CDR2 SASEGT, per germline. Trimming shortened V by 3 bases and J by 7 bases, and 9 bases separated the two germline ends. CDR3 DNA sequence: TGTGCCAGCAGTGAGCCGTGGGATGAAGCTTTCTTT. Amino acids: CASSEPWDEAFF.

This clonotype has at least ten counts. The rearrangement links TRBV7-2 to TRBJ1-2; the D is unclear. V dropped 5 bases and J dropped 8 bases, with 12 bases sitting between them. This CDR3 region has 12 residues. Germline V CDR1 and CDR2: SGHTA, FQGNSA. Here the CDR3 reads CASSVVSGGYTF. CDR3 coding DNA: TGTGCCAGCAGCGTCGTATCGGGAGGCTACACCTTC.

The chain combines TRBV12-3 or TRBV12-4 with TRBJ2-7; D is undetermined. The ends were cut back, 6 bases at V and 4 bases at J, with 13 bases in the middle. The CDR3 length is 13 residues. Written as DNA, the CDR3 is TGTGCCAGCAGCCGCATCCTCCGATACGAGCAGTACTTC. It encodes CASSRILRYEQYF.

The chain joins TRBV20-1 to TRBJ1-1, with a tentative D call TRBD1 (5 bases). The CDR3 is 16 amino acids. Germline V CDR1 and CDR2: DFQATT, SNEGSKA (reference sequence). Trimming took off 3 bases at V and 4 bases at J, with 21 bases between the two ends. In DNA, the CDR3 is TGCAGTGCTAGGAGAGTCCACACAGGTTGGGCCACTGAAGCTTTCTTT. This gives the protein CSARRVHTGWATEAFF.

This clonotype has a count of ten or more. The chain recombines TRBV20-1 with TRBJ1-1, with a tentative D call TRBD1 (5 bases). Germline-derived CDR1 and CDR2 are DFQATT and SNEGSKA (reference sequence). The V and J ends lost 1 base and 0 bases respectively, with 12 bases between them. The CDR3 consists of 15 residues. This CDR3 is CSARVPEGLNTEAFF. In DNA, the CDR3 is TGCAGTGCTAGAGTGCCGGAGGGGTTGAACACTGAAGCTTTCTTT.

This clonotype has a count of ten or more. V usage is TRBV12-3 or TRBV12-4 and J usage is TRBJ1-6; D unclear. The CDR3 length is 11 residues. V was clipped by 5 bases and J by 7 bases, with 3 bases between them. The CDR3 is CASSMNSPLHF. CDR3 sequence (DNA): TGTGCCAGCAGTATGAATTCACCCCTCCACTTT.

The chain employs TRBV3-1 and TRBJ1-1; D might be TRBD1 (5 bases). Germline CDR1 and CDR2: LGHDT and YNNKEL (reference sequence). Trimming took off 3 bases at V and 0 bases at J, with 11 bases between the two ends. This CDR3 spans 15 amino acids. CDR3 loop: CASSQGGKLNTEAFF. The DNA of the CDR3 is TGTGCCAGCAGCCAGGGGGGGAAGCTGAACACTGAAGCTTTCTTT.

This clonotype was seen a handful of times. This chain's CDR3 is CASSRQAIQLAKNIQYF. The CDR3 DNA follows: TGTGCCAGCAGTAGACAGGCAATACAACTAGCCAAAAACATTCAGTACTTC. The V call is TRBV28, the J call TRBJ2-4, with a weak D call TRBD1 (6 bases). Germline-derived CDR1 and CDR2 are MDHEN and SYDVKM. There are 17 residues in the CDR3. V was pared by 5 bases and J by 0 bases, with 17 bases between.

In its sample, this clonotype was seen a few times. The genes are TRBV29-1 and TRBJ2-2, with D hard to call. In germline, CDR1 is SQVTM, CDR2 ANQGSEA. V was shortened by 6 bases and J by 2 bases, with 22 bases between the two germline ends. This CDR3 has 17 amino acids. The CDR3 reads CSVVGMNGRTNTGELFF. The DNA for the CDR3 is TGCAGCGTCGTGGGCATGAACGGGCGAACAAACACCGGGGAGCTGTTTTTT.